This T cell receptor (beta chain) was obtained from a study of post-analysis software for immune sequencing data. Study context: The disease courses covered relapsing-remitting, secondary progressive and progressive-relapsing multiple sclerosis. Study-wide results and caveats: Strong co-clustering by F measure linked samples that shared a preparation batch. Among multiple sclerosis patients, normalized Chao1 diversity was significantly below that of controls. Five TRBV segments were significantly more frequent in patients than in controls. TRBV5-6, TRBV5-1 and TRBV20-1 were among these segments.

This CDR3 spans 11 amino acids. The germline CDR1 and CDR2 sequences are SEHNR and FQNEAQ (reference sequence). V was shortened by 6 bases and J by 6 bases, with 9 bases between the two germline ends. Presence of unique molecular identifiers characterized the TCR beta cDNA libraries. Input amounts of about 0.95 to 10 million T cells were used. These gave about 500,000 cDNA molecules, so each molecule approximated one T cell. TCRdb re-called the PCR reads through MiXCR, storing one row per CDR3 protein. The sample has about 760,000 distinct CDR3 sequences, approximately 30% seen once. Details on this clonotype: What it binds is unknown.

Sequencing was done on a sample of blood. This receptor was taken from a girl aged 5-17 years with multiple sclerosis. The chain links TRBV7-9 to TRBJ2-7; D is uncertain. CDR3 amino acids: CASSAPSEQYF. The CDR3 region has the DNA TGTGCCAGCAGTGCCCCTTCCGAGCAGTACTTC.